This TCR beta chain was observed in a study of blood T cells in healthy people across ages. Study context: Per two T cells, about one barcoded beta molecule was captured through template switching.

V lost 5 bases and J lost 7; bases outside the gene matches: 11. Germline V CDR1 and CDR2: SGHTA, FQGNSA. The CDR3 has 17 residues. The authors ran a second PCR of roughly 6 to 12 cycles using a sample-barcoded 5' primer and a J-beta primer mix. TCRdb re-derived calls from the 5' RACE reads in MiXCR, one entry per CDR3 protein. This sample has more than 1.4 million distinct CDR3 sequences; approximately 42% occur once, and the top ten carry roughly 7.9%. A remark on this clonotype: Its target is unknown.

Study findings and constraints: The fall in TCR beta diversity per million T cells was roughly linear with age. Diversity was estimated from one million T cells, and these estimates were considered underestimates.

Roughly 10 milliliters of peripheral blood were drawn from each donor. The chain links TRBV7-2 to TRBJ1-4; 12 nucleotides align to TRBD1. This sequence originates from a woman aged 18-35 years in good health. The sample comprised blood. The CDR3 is CASSPTGTGGWGEKLFF. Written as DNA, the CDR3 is TGTGCCAGCAGCCCTACCGGGACAGGGGGCTGGGGTGAAAAACTGTTTTTT.